These 8 T cell receptor beta chains share one sample of origin, sequenced in a study of T cell responses to AZD1222 COVID-19 vaccine. Sequencing used immunoSEQ multiplex PCR; TCRdb keeps in-frame clones, though not all of them. The sample comprises 120,000 or so clones, less than 95% of which are singletons, and 2.9% rests with the top ten. Specimen: peripheral blood, collected 28 days after the second AZD1222 dose. The receptors stem from an adult who received the AZD1222 COVID-19 vaccine.

The gene calls are TRBV6-5 and TRBJ2-3; D may be TRBD1 (6 bases). CDR3 length: 13 residues. Germline CDR1 MNHEY, CDR2 SVGAGI. Trimming stripped 7 bases from V and 4 bases from J, with 12 bases between. The CDR3 DNA is TGTGCCAGCACCACACAGGGACCAGATACGCAGTATTTT. Its protein product is CASTTQGPDTQYF.

J is TRBJ1-2 and V is TRBV19; perhaps TRBD1 as D (6 bases). The V and J ends lost 4 bases and 8 bases respectively, with 20 bases between them. The CDR3 covers 15 residues. The V gene's germline CDR1 is LNHDA and CDR2 SQIVND (reference sequence). The CDR3 is CASSTFRDKIWGYTF. As DNA, the CDR3 is TGTGCCAGTAGTACATTCCGGGACAAAATCTGGGGCTACACCTTC.

This sequence joins TRBV12-5 and TRBJ2-1; 7 positions agree with TRBD1. With V trimmed by 2 bases and J by 4 bases, 23 bases remained unmatched. Germline lookup yields CDR1 LGHNT and CDR2 FRNRAP. CDR3 length equals 21 residues. The chain's CDR3 is CASGLPPKRGSRDSLYNEQFF. CDR3 nucleotide sequence: TGTGCTAGTGGTTTGCCACCTAAGAGGGGATCCCGGGACAGTCTTTACAATGAGCAGTTCTTC.

The chain uses TRBV13 and TRBJ2-3, with D possibly being TRBD1 (7 bases). Germline CDR1 and CDR2: PRHDT and FYEKMQ (reference sequence). Deletions cut 2 bases from V and 2 bases from J, with 11 bases between. The CDR3 is made up of 15 amino acids. The CDR3 protein is CASSLQGGYTDTQYF. CDR3 in DNA: TGTGCCAGCAGCTTACAGGGGGGATACACAGATACGCAGTATTTT.

V and J are TRBV11-3 and TRBJ1-1; tentative D call: TRBD1 (5 bases). CDR3 length: 14 amino acids. V was shortened by 0 bases and J by 1 base, with 6 bases between the two germline ends. Germline V gene lookup returns CDR1 SGHNT and CDR2 YENEEA. The CDR3 nucleotides are TGTGCCAGCAGCTTAGATAGGGGGAACACTGAAGCTTTCTTT. Amino acids: CASSLDRGNTEAFF.

The chain combines TRBV4-1 with TRBJ1-1; no clear D. V was clipped by 2 bases and J by 1 base, with 14 bases between them. Germline V gene sequence: CDR1 MGHRA, CDR2 YSYEKL. The CDR3 runs 16 residues. The CDR3 region has the DNA TGCGCCAGCAGCCAAAAAGTGGAGGGAGCGAACACTGAAGCTTTCTTT. Translated, it gives CASSQKVEGANTEAFF.

Comments on this clone: Different DNA sequences within this sample yield the same CDR3. V gene TRBV19 combines with J gene TRBJ1-5; 7 nucleotides agree with TRBD1. The V segment lost 3 bases and the J segment 7 bases; nucleotides outside the gene matches: 9. Per germline, CDR1 LNHDA and CDR2 SQIVND (reference sequence). This CDR3 is 15 amino acids long. The CDR3 DNA reads TGTGCCAGTAGTATTCGGGACAGCTATAACCAGCCCCAGCATTTT. Its protein product is CASSIRDSYNQPQHF. The full variable domain, completed using reference TRBV19 and TRBJ1-5, is DGGITQSPKYLFRKEGQNVTLSCEQNLNHDAMYWYRQDPGQGLRLIYYSQIVNDFQKGDIAEGYSVSREKKESFPLTVTSAQKNPTAFYLCASSIRDSYNQPQHFGDGTRLSIL.

V gene TRBV10-3 combines with J gene TRBJ1-1; 7 bases match TRBD1. Germline lookup yields CDR1 ENHRY and CDR2 SYGVKD. The V and J ends lost 5 bases and 4 bases, in that order; junction bases with no gene match: 4. This CDR3 has 13 amino acids. CDR3 loop: CAISTRGGTEAFF. The CDR3 region has the DNA TGTGCCATCAGTACCAGGGGGGGCACTGAAGCTTTCTTT.